This T cell receptor beta chain was obtained from a study of T cells after yellow fever vaccination. There are many counts of this clonotype. Trimming removed 6 bases from V and 0 bases from J, with 8 bases in between. This CDR3 is built from 14 residues. The germline gives CDR1 MNHEY, CDR2 SVGAGI. TCRdb analysed the 5' RACE reads with MiXCR anew, one entry per CDR3 protein. In the table there are tens of thousands of distinct CDR3 sequences, 7.4% of which are singletons. The source of this sequence is a man aged 25 to 40 who received the YFV17D yellow fever vaccine. Sequencing used CD8+ T cells sorted from PBMCs, obtained 15 days after the yellow fever booster vaccination. The chain has TRBV6-5 and TRBJ1-4; no definite D call. The CDR3 nucleotides read TGTGCCAGCAGGGCCGTTGCAACTAATGAAAAACTGTTTTTT. It codes for CASRAVATNEKLFF.